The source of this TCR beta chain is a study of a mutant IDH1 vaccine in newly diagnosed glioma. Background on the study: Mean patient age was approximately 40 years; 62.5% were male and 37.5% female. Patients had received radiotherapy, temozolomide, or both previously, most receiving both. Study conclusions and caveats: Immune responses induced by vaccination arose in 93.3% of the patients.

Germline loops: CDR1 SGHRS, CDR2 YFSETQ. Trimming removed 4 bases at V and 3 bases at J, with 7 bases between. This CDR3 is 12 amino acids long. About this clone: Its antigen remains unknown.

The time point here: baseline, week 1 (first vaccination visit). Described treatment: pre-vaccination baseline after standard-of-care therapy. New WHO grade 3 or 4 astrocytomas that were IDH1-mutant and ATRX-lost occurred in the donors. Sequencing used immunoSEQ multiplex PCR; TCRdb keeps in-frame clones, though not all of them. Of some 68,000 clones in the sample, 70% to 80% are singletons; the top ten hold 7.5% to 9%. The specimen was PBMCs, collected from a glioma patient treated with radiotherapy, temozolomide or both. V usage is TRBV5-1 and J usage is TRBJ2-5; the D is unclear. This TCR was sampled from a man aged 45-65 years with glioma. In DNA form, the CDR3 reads TGCGCCAGCAGCGTGGGGAAAGAGACCCAGTACTTC. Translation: CASSVGKETQYF.